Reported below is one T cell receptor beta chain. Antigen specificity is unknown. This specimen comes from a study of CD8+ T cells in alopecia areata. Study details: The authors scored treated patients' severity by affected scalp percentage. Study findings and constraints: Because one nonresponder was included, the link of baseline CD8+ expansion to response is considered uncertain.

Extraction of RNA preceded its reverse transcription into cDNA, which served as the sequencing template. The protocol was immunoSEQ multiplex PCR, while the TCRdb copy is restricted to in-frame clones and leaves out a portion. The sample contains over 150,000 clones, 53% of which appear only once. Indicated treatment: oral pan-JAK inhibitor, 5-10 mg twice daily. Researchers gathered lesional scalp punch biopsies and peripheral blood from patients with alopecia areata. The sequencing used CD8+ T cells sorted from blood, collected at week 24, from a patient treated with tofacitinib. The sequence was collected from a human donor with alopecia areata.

DNA of the CDR3: TGTGCCAGCAGTCCCCGCGGGGGGGCGACCGGGGAGCTGTTTTTT. Protein sequence: CASSPRGGATGELFF. The V call is TRBV7-8, the J call TRBJ2-2; 9 bases line up with TRBD2. Losses at the gene ends were 6 bases for V and 5 bases for J; bases not matched to a gene: 7. CDR3 length: 15 residues. CDR1 SGHVS and CDR2 FQNEAQ come from the germline V gene.